The 30 T cell receptor beta chains in this list originate from one sample, sequenced in a study of OX40 agonist ivuxolimab in advanced cancers. Measured with immunoSEQ multiplex PCR; TCRdb has only the in-frame clones, and not every one. The sample records some 22,000 clones, about 87% being singletons. The source was CD4+ or CD8+ T cells sorted from blood, collected in a trial of the OX40 agonist ivuxolimab. These receptors came from an adult with an advanced solid tumor such as melanoma, head and neck, liver or kidney cancer.

The chain couples TRBV9 to TRBJ2-3, with 11 bases matching TRBD2. The V gene's germline CDR1 is SGDLS and CDR2 YYNGEE. The CDR3 length is 16 residues. V trimming: 5 bases; J trimming: 3 bases; junction bases outside the gene matches: 8. The CDR3: CASSDNLAGGTDTQYF. Here the CDR3 DNA reads TGTGCCAGCAGTGATAACCTAGCGGGGGGAACAGATACGCAGTATTTT.

This rearrangement joins TRBV9 to TRBJ2-2; D unclear. Between the trimmed V and J ends, which lost 0 bases and 4 bases, there was a span of 10 bases. This CDR3 is built from 15 residues. Germline CDR1 reads SGDLS; CDR2 reads YYNGEE. The CDR3 loop reads CASSVGSQTTGELFF. In nucleotides, the CDR3 is TGTGCCAGCAGCGTAGGGAGCCAGACCACCGGGGAGCTGTTTTTT. The variable domain in full, completed from reference TRBV9 and TRBJ2-2, reads DSGVTQTPKHLITATGQRVTLRCSPRSGDLSVYWYQQSLDQGLQFLIQYYNGEERAKGNILERFSAQQFPDLHSELNLSSLELGDSALYFCASSVGSQTTGELFFGEGSRLTVL.

The sample holds a few counts of this clone. This chain uses TRBV5-1 with TRBJ1-6, with 7 bases aligning to TRBD1. Trimming took 4 bases from V and 0 from J; bases not matched to a gene: 13. The CDR3 is 19 amino acids. Per the germline V gene, CDR1 is SGHRS and CDR2 is YFSETQ. CDR3: CASSPGMGQLSSYNSPLHF. The DNA for the CDR3 is TGCGCCAGCAGCCCCGGGATGGGACAGTTGAGCTCCTATAATTCACCCCTCCACTTT.

In this sample, this clone is medium-sized (0.01 to 0.1%). The V call is TRBV10-3, the J call TRBJ2-7; 7 nucleotides match TRBD1. From germline, CDR1 is ENHRY and CDR2 SYGVKD. The CDR3 totals 14 residues. J lost 6 bases, V lost 5 bases, and 10 bases had no gene match. CDR3 residues: CAISLSGTAVEQYF. DNA of the CDR3: TGTGCCATCAGTCTAAGTGGGACAGCGGTCGAGCAGTACTTC.

The chain carries TRBV13 and TRBJ2-3; tentative D call: TRBD1 (5 bases). Trimming cost V 6 bases and J 1 base, with 20 bases left between them. The CDR3 has 17 amino acids. The germline CDR1 and CDR2 sequences are PRHDT and FYEKMQ (reference sequence). CDR3 sequence: CASRSIDRARGTDTQYF. DNA of the CDR3: TGTGCCAGCAGATCTATCGACAGAGCCCGTGGCACAGATACGCAGTATTTT.

This chain connects TRBV5-6 to TRBJ2-6, with a possible D match to TRBD2 (5 bases). The V and J ends lost 1 base and 1 base respectively, with 15 bases between them. The CDR3 loop spans 18 amino acids. In germline, CDR1 is SGHDT, CDR2 YYEEEE. In nucleotides, the CDR3 is TGTGCCAGCAGCTTGCTCTTCCGGGGAGATTCTGGGGCCAACGTCCTGACTTTC. It yields the protein CASSLLFRGDSGANVLTF.

The gene calls are TRBV27 and TRBJ2-3; D unclear. Germline CDR1 MNHEY, CDR2 SMNVEV (reference sequence). This CDR3 is built from 13 residues. V lost 5 bases and J lost 1, with 7 bases in between. The CDR3 bases are TGTGCCAGCAGTCGACGGGGCACAGATACGCAGTATTTT. Protein: CASSRRGTDTQYF.

V and J are TRBV6-4 and TRBJ2-1; 12 nucleotides align to TRBD2. The CDR3 totals 15 residues. CDR1 MRHNA and CDR2 SNTAGT come from the germline V gene. The ends lost 3 bases at V and 6 bases at J; junction bases unmatched: 3. The CDR3 nucleotides are TGTGCCAGCAGTGAAGCTAGCGGGGGGGCCAATGAGCAGTTCTTC. Translation gives CASSEASGGANEQFF.

This chain connects TRBV13 to TRBJ1-2; a weak D match, TRBD1 (5 bases). Germline CDR1 is PRHDT and CDR2 is FYEKMQ (reference sequence). V was trimmed by 6 bases and J by 4 bases, leaving 15 bases between them. This CDR3 region has 14 residues. CDR3 amino acids: CASSYDGGAYGYTF. For the CDR3, the DNA is TGTGCCAGCAGTTATGACGGCGGGGCCTATGGCTACACCTTC.

The chain couples TRBV7-6 to TRBJ1-6, with TRBD1 matching 7 bases. After removal of 4 bases from V and 7 bases from J, the junction contained 4 bases not matched to a gene. Germline loops: CDR1 SGHVS, CDR2 FNYEAQ. The length of the CDR3 is 14 residues. The CDR3, as DNA: TGTGCCAGCAGCTCCGGACAGGCCAATTCACCCCTCCACTTT. Protein sequence: CASSSGQANSPLHF.

This chain joins TRBV6-1 and TRBJ2-2; TRBD1 agrees at 8 bases. Losses at the gene ends were 9 bases for V and 0 bases for J; bases not matched to a gene: 3. Germline lookup yields CDR1 MNHNS and CDR2 SASEGT. CDR3 length: 14 residues. The CDR3 coding sequence is TGTGCCAGTACAGGGGGATCGAACACCGGGGAGCTGTTTTTT. Its translation: CASTGGSNTGELFF.

J is TRBJ1-1 and V is TRBV19; D gene uncertain. CDR1 and CDR2 from the germline V gene are LNHDA and SQIVND (reference sequence). With 1 base removed from V and 5 bases from J, the gap between germline ends came to 8 bases. This CDR3 has 13 amino acids. CDR3 coding DNA: TGTGCCAGTAGTATAGGTTTAGGGACTGAAGCTTTCTTT. This sequence encodes CASSIGLGTEAFF.

The chain recombines TRBV12-5 with TRBJ2-7; unclear D gene. V lost 5 bases, J lost 2 bases, and 13 bases lay in between. CDR3 length: 14 amino acids. Germline V gene lookup returns CDR1 LGHNT and CDR2 FRNRAP. CDR3 in amino acids: CASGTSGPPYEQYF. The CDR3, as DNA: TGTGCTAGTGGTACGTCCGGGCCCCCCTACGAGCAGTACTTC.

This chain connects TRBV29-1 to TRBJ2-5; 11 nucleotides line up with TRBD2. The CDR3 is 17 amino acids. J gave up 3 bases and V 4 bases, and 13 bases lay outside the gene matches. Germline assignment: CDR1 SQVTM and CDR2 ANQGSEA. CDR3 sequence: CSVVGNSGGALEETQYF. The DNA of the CDR3 is TGCAGCGTTGTGGGAAATAGCGGGGGGGCCTTAGAAGAGACCCAGTACTTC.

V usage is TRBV7-9 and J usage is TRBJ1-2, with D unresolved. V was trimmed by 1 base and J by 8 bases, leaving 14 bases between them. CDR3 length: 14 amino acids. Germline loops: CDR1 SEHNR, CDR2 FQNEAQ (reference sequence). CDR3 nucleotides: TGTGCCAGCAGCTTAGTCGGCGGAGGAGAGGGCTACACCTTC. It encodes CASSLVGGGEGYTF.

This chain uses TRBV5-1 with TRBJ1-1, with D possibly matching TRBD1 (5 bases). The germline V gene has CDR1 SGHRS and CDR2 YFSETQ. The CDR3 length is 15 residues. V was shortened by 1 base and J by 5 bases, with 15 bases between the two germline ends. The CDR3 loop reads CASSLNVAGYTEAFF. As DNA, the CDR3 is TGCGCCAGCAGCTTGAATGTTGCAGGGTATACTGAAGCTTTCTTT.

The chain joins TRBV11-2 to TRBJ2-5; D gene uncertain. CDR3 size: 14 residues. Germline loops: CDR1 SGHAT, CDR2 FQNNGV. Trimming took off 1 base at V and 4 bases at J, with 10 bases between the two ends. The CDR3 DNA follows: TGTGCCAGCAGCTTAGGGGCCAGGCGAGAGACCCAGTACTTC. It is translated as CASSLGARRETQYF.

The rearrangement uses TRBV5-4 and TRBJ2-7; D remains ambiguous. CDR1 and CDR2 from the germline V gene are SGHNT and YYREEE (reference sequence). V shed 4 bases and J shed 3 bases, with 8 bases lying between them. CDR3 length equals 12 residues. The CDR3 reads CASSQNLYEQYF. DNA for the CDR3: TGTGCCAGCAGCCAGAACCTCTACGAGCAGTACTTC. Supplemented by reference TRBV5-4 and TRBJ2-7, the full variable domain reads ETGVTQSPTHLIKTRGQQVTLRCSSQSGHNTVSWYQQALGQGPQFIFQYYREEENGRGNFPPRFSGLQFPNYSSELNVNALELDDSALYLCASSQNLYEQYFGPGTRLTVT.

The V and J genes are TRBV11-1 and TRBJ2-5; D may match TRBD1 or TRBD2 (5 bases each). CDR3 length: 16 amino acids. CDR1 SGHAT and CDR2 FQDESV come from the germline V gene (reference sequence). Trimming took off 3 bases at V and 5 bases at J, with 19 bases between the two ends. The CDR3 loop reads CASSLSSLRGEETQYF. CDR3 DNA sequence: TGTGCCAGCAGCTTGAGCTCCTTACGGGGCGAGGAGACCCAGTACTTC.

The rearrangement uses TRBV13 and TRBJ2-7, with 7 bases fitting TRBD1. The germline V gene encodes CDR1 PRHDT and CDR2 FYEKMQ (reference sequence). V lost 4 bases and J lost 2; bases outside the gene matches: 2. The CDR3 is 13 residues long. The CDR3 region is CASSWGTAYEQYF. Here the CDR3 DNA reads TGTGCCAGCAGCTGGGGGACAGCCTACGAGCAGTACTTC.

The chain recombines TRBV4-3 with TRBJ2-3; D may be TRBD2 (7 bases). CDR1 and CDR2 from the germline V gene are LGHNA and YSLEER. This CDR3 region has 17 residues. V was shortened by 0 bases and J by 5 bases, with 18 bases between the two germline ends. The CDR3 loop is CASSQDSGGDQGDTQYF. CDR3 in DNA: TGCGCCAGCAGCCAAGATTCGGGGGGCGATCAAGGAGATACGCAGTATTTT.

The DNA of the CDR3 is TGTGCCAGTAGCATTAGCGGGGGGGCCGTGACAGATACGCAGTATTTT. The encoded protein is CASSISGGAVTDTQYF. This chain links TRBV19 with TRBJ2-3; 11 bases are a match to TRBD2. Germline CDR1 is LNHDA and CDR2 is SQIVND (reference sequence). Trimming cost V 6 bases and J 3 bases; bases outside gene matches: 8. The CDR3 covers 16 residues. The variable domain in full, completed from reference TRBV19 and TRBJ2-3, reads DGGITQSPKYLFRKEGQNVTLSCEQNLNHDAMYWYRQDPGQGLRLIYYSQIVNDFQKGDIAEGYSVSREKKESFPLTVTSAQKNPTAFYLCASSISGGAVTDTQYFGPGTRLTVL.

J is TRBJ2-2 and V is TRBV28; D remains ambiguous. Per the germline V gene, CDR1 is MDHEN and CDR2 is SYDVKM. Trimming cost V 2 bases and J 2 bases, with 3 bases left between them. There are 13 residues in the CDR3. DNA for the CDR3: TGTGCCAGCAGTTTACCCAACACCGGGGAGCTGTTTTTT. It codes for CASSLPNTGELFF.

This clone counts as medium-sized. The chain is built from TRBV12-5 and TRBJ2-2, with D possibly matching TRBD1 (6 bases). The V and J ends lost 6 bases and 4 bases respectively, with 12 bases between them. CDR3 size: 14 residues. Looked up from germline, CDR1 is LGHNT and CDR2 is FRNRAP. CDR3 sequence: CASGVGGSTGELFF. Written as DNA, the CDR3 is TGTGCTAGTGGAGTAGGGGGAAGCACCGGGGAGCTGTTTTTT. Complete variable domain (other parts from reference TRBV12-5 and TRBJ2-2): DARVTQTPRHKVTEMGQEVTMRCQPILGHNTVFWYRQTMMQGLELLAYFRNRAPLDDSGMPKDRFSAEMPDATLATLKIQPSEPRDSAVYFCASGVGGSTGELFFGEGSRLTVL.

This clone was detected only a few times. CDR3 bases: TGTGCCAGCAGCTACGGAGCTGGAAACACCATATATTTT. This gives the protein CASSYGAGNTIYF. The chain carries TRBV5-6 and TRBJ1-3; D is undetermined. In germline, CDR1 is SGHDT, CDR2 YYEEEE. The V end was cut by 3 bases, the J end by 2 bases, with 6 bases between. This CDR3 region has 13 residues.

The genes are TRBV9 and TRBJ2-3; D possibly uses TRBD1 or TRBD2 (6 bases each). Between the trimmed V and J ends, which lost 0 bases and 6 bases, there was a span of 11 bases. In germline, CDR1 is SGDLS, CDR2 YYNGEE. The CDR3 extends over 14 amino acids. This CDR3 reads CASSVEGGPDTQYF. In nucleotides, the CDR3 is TGTGCCAGCAGCGTAGAAGGGGGGCCGGATACGCAGTATTTT.

V is TRBV7-9 and J is TRBJ2-7; no firm D call. This CDR3 comprises 13 residues. V lost 1 base and J 6 bases, leaving 10 bases between the germline ends. Germline V gene sequence: CDR1 SEHNR, CDR2 FQNEAQ (reference sequence). The CDR3 nucleotides are TGTGCCAGCAGCTTAGGAACAGTACCCGAGCAGTACTTC. Translating it yields CASSLGTVPEQYF.

CDR3 bases: TGTGCCACCAGCAGCGAGGTTGCCTCCTTGGCAGATACGCAGTATTTT. This encodes CATSSEVASLADTQYF. This sequence joins TRBV15 and TRBJ2-3; D not certain. Between the trimmed V and J ends, which lost 3 bases and 4 bases, there was a span of 17 bases. Germline-derived CDR1 and CDR2 are LNHNV and YYDKDF (reference sequence). The CDR3 spans 16 residues.

The V gene is TRBV11-3, the J gene TRBJ2-5; 10 bases are a match to TRBD1. V shed 5 bases, J shed 3 bases, and the junction held 6 bases outside the gene matches. CDR3 length: 15 residues. Per germline, CDR1 SGHNT and CDR2 YENEEA. The CDR3 region is CASSPKTGGEETQYF. The CDR3, as DNA: TGTGCCAGCAGCCCCAAGACAGGGGGCGAAGAGACCCAGTACTTC.

The chain carries TRBV5-1 and TRBJ2-3, with TRBD1 identical over 7 bases. V shed 4 bases and J 6 bases; nucleotides not matched to a gene: 8. Germline values: CDR1 SGHRS, CDR2 YFSETQ. The CDR3 is 14 residues long. The chain's CDR3 is CASSLGMGQDTQYF. In DNA, the CDR3 is TGCGCCAGCAGCCTGGGGATGGGACAGGATACGCAGTATTTT.